This TCR beta chain was sequenced for a study of regulatory T cells in long-lasting Graves disease. General observations from the study: Sharing of public clonotypes was greater in persistent patients (about 3,000) than in new patients (more than 900).

V gave up 4 bases and J gave up 0 bases, with 12 bases separating them. Germline V gives CDR1 KGHDR, CDR2 SFDVKD. The CDR3 length is 16 residues. The time point denotes: newly diagnosed GD, antithyroid drugs for less than 3 months. PBMC-derived RNA was used for the TCR library. Construction of the TCR beta libraries employed iRepertoire HTBI primers in conjunction with Arm-PCR of CDR3 regions. TCRdb itself ran the multiplex PCR reads through MiXCR, one entry per CDR3 protein. The sample lists 420,000 or so distinct CDR3 sequences, roughly 17% occurring once. This clonotype was seen at least ten times. Antigen: not known. A further study also used this sample, focusing on T cells in Graves' hyperthyroidism and ophthalmopathy. This second report adds: On the basis of clinical symptoms, serum thyroxine and TRAb, thyroid ultrasound and orbital computed tomography, diagnoses were made.

Sequences were derived from peripheral blood mononuclear cells (PBMCs), sampled at new diagnosis, from a patient treated with antithyroid drugs. The receptor comes from a woman between 18 and 30 years old with Graves disease. This sequence joins TRBV24-1 and TRBJ1-3; D is perhaps TRBD1 (5 bases). CDR3 sequence reads: CATSDPDSDSGNTIYF. For the CDR3, the DNA is TGTGCCACCAGTGACCCTGACAGTGACTCTGGAAACACCATATATTTT.